The T cell receptor beta chain described here comes from a study of blood T cells in healthy people across ages. Through a sample-barcoded 5' primer and a J-beta primer mix, a second PCR was run for about 7 to 12 cycles. TCRdb re-called the 5' RACE reads with MiXCR, one entry per CDR3 protein. The profile shows roughly 410,000 distinct CDR3 sequences, roughly half of them singletons. This clonotype was recorded at least ten times. The sequence came from a man aged 60 to 75 in good health. The sample consisted of blood.

Written as DNA, the CDR3 is TGCAGTGCTCACGGACTAGCGGAGGGGAATGAGCAGTTCTTC. Protein product: CSAHGLAEGNEQFF. The rearrangement uses TRBV20-1 and TRBJ2-1; 10 bases line up with TRBD2. CDR1 and CDR2 from the germline V gene are DFQATT and SNEGSKA (reference sequence). The CDR3 totals 14 residues. V was clipped by 5 bases and J by 7 bases; unmatched bases: 8.